Shown below are 11 T cell receptor beta chains from a single sample sequenced in a study of CDR3 diversity in severe acne. A single record per CDR3 protein comes from TCRdb applying MiXCR to the PCR reads. The table shows around 100,000 distinct CDR3 sequences, with more than 45% occurring only once. Sequences were obtained from blood. The receptors here all came from a male donor with acne.

This clonotype was counted ten times or more. The chain joins TRBV4-1 to TRBJ2-5; 12 bases line up with TRBD2. The trim removed 0 bases at V and 5 bases at J, leaving 4 bases unmatched. Germline V CDR1 and CDR2: MGHRA, YSYEKL. This CDR3 is built from 16 residues. CDR3 amino acids: CASSQDRLAGGETQYF. CDR3 nucleotides: TGCGCCAGCAGCCAAGATCGCCTAGCGGGAGGGGAGACCCAGTACTTC.

This rearrangement joins TRBV24-1 to TRBJ1-1, with D uncertain. Germline assignment: CDR1 KGHDR and CDR2 SFDVKD. This CDR3 contains 14 residues. The ends were cut back, 0 bases at V and 2 bases at J, with 6 bases in the middle. The CDR3: CATSDLPPNTEAFF. CDR3 in DNA: TGTGCCACCAGTGATTTGCCACCCAACACTGAAGCTTTCTTT.

The rearrangement links TRBV28 to TRBJ2-3; TRBD2 might be the D (6 bases). CDR3 size: 16 residues. V was pared by 5 bases and J by 1 base, with 16 bases between. CDR1 and CDR2 (germline): MDHEN, SYDVKM. CDR3 sequence (DNA): TGTGCCAGCAGTGGGATCGGAGGGGACCGCACAGATACGCAGTATTTT. Encoded protein: CASSGIGGDRTDTQYF. Supplemented by reference TRBV28 and TRBJ2-3, the full variable domain reads DVKVTQSSRYLVKRTGEKVFLECVQDMDHENMFWYRQDPGLGLRLIYFSYDVKMKEKGDIPEGYSVSREKKERFSLILESASTNQTSMYLCASSGIGGDRTDTQYFGPGTRLTVL.

This clonotype is medium-sized in the sample. V and J are TRBV29-1 and TRBJ2-5; possible D gene TRBD1, 6 bases. Trimming removed 6 bases at V and 4 bases at J, with 21 bases between. Germline lookup yields CDR1 SQVTM and CDR2 ANQGSEA. The CDR3 loop spans 15 amino acids. CDR3 region: CSVYLPGQGRETQYF. In DNA, the CDR3 is TGCAGCGTCTACCTCCCGGGCCAGGGGAGAGAGACCCAGTACTTC.

This clonotype was detected many times. V is TRBV2 and J is TRBJ2-7, with D possibly being TRBD2 (5 bases). Trimming took 7 bases from V and 1 from J, leaving 11 bases between them. Germline CDR1 and CDR2: SNHLY and FYNNEI. CDR3 size: 13 residues. Here the CDR3 DNA reads TGTGCCAGCACCCCGGACTGGTCCTACGAGCAGTACTTC. This encodes CASTPDWSYEQYF.

Notes on this clonotype: Germline is not matched at one junction end, which may reflect a read error. CDR3 amino acids: CASGLWGTGTYDEQYF. The DNA of the CDR3 is TGTGCCAGCGGCTTATGGGGGACAGGGACGTACGACGAGCAGTACTTC. This chain connects TRBV7-9 to TRBJ2-7; 9 bases fit TRBD1. The germline V gene encodes CDR1 SEHNR and CDR2 FQNEAQ (reference sequence). The CDR3 totals 16 residues.

This clonotype was counted between two and nine times. The chain carries TRBV6-1 and TRBJ2-6, with TRBD1 as a possible D gene (6 bases). V was clipped by 8 bases and J by 2 bases, with 16 bases between them. Germline lookup yields CDR1 MNHNS and CDR2 SASEGT. The CDR3 runs to 16 residues. Written as DNA, the CDR3 is TGTGCCAGCCTTTTCGTCCCAGGGGCTGGGGCCAACGTCCTGACTTTC. Amino acids: CASLFVPGAGANVLTF.

The chain joins TRBV24-1 to TRBJ1-5, with a weak D call TRBD1 (5 bases). In germline, CDR1 is KGHDR, CDR2 SFDVKD. Trimming pared 8 bases from V and 5 bases from J, leaving 12 bases between. The CDR3 sequence is 13 residues long. In DNA form, the CDR3 reads TGTGCCACCACCTCGGGGCTGGATCAGCCCCAGCATTTT. This gives the protein CATTSGLDQPQHF.

This clonotype was seen repeatedly, ten times or more. The V gene is TRBV20-1, the J gene TRBJ2-1; 10 nucleotides align to TRBD2. CDR3 size: 14 residues. Germline V gene data show CDR1 as DFQATT and CDR2 as SNEGSKA (reference sequence). J lost 6 bases, V lost 1 base, and 3 bases had no gene match. CDR3 bases: TGCAGTGCTAGAGGGTTAGCGGGAGGCAATGAGCAGTTCTTC. Amino acid sequence: CSARGLAGGNEQFF.

Details on this clonotype: The junction and the germline gene differ at one end; a read error may be behind it. The rearrangement links TRBV28 to TRBJ1-4; 9 nucleotides line up with TRBD1. The CDR3 runs 15 residues. The germline V gene has CDR1 MDHEN and CDR2 SYDVKM. CDR3 protein: CASRTGQGRDEKLFF. CDR3 coding DNA: TGTGCCAGCAGGACTGGACAGGGGAGGGATGAAAAGCTGTTTTTT.

The genes are TRBV7-9 and TRBJ2-7; a possible D gene is TRBD1 (6 bases). Trimming pared 4 bases from V and 5 bases from J, leaving 12 bases between. The CDR3 length is 13 residues. Per the germline V gene, CDR1 is SEHNR and CDR2 is FQNEAQ (reference sequence). CDR3 sequence reads: CASSYLTGHEQYF. For the CDR3, the DNA is TGTGCCAGCAGCTACCTTACAGGGCACGAGCAGTACTTC.